This note documents a single TCR beta chain sequence. Its target is not known. Each patient went into thyroid surgery without having received any treatment. This sample was taken from a study of metastatic and nonmetastatic thyroid tumors. Study-wide context: Both malignant and benign thyroid patients supplied peripheral blood and tumor or nodule tissue samples, across which the repertoires of these patients were then compared. Study-wide results and caveats: A significant increase in TCR beta diversity was reportedly seen in malignant thyroid tumors relative to benign nodules, in blood and tumor.

In the original processing: Across clinicopathological groups, CDR3 differences served as the basis for building a distant-metastasis classifier for papillary thyroid cancer. Using MiXCR, TCRdb reanalyzed the PCR reads. TCRdb, not the original authors, processed these V and J calls. The sample comprises approximately 21,000 clones, roughly 20% of which are singletons, and roughly 28% rests with the top ten. V gave up 4 bases and J gave up 4 bases, with 8 bases separating them. The CDR3 covers 13 residues. Per germline, CDR1 GTSNPN and CDR2 SVGIG (reference sequence). Sample: blood. The chain recombines TRBV30 with TRBJ1-6; D remains ambiguous. The receptor comes from a female donor with papillary thyroid cancer or a benign thyroid nodule (not recorded which). Some clones in this sample may be carry-over from other donors' samples. The CDR3, as DNA: TGTGCCTGGACAACTCAGTATAATTCACCCCTCCACTTT. This sequence encodes CAWTTQYNSPLHF.